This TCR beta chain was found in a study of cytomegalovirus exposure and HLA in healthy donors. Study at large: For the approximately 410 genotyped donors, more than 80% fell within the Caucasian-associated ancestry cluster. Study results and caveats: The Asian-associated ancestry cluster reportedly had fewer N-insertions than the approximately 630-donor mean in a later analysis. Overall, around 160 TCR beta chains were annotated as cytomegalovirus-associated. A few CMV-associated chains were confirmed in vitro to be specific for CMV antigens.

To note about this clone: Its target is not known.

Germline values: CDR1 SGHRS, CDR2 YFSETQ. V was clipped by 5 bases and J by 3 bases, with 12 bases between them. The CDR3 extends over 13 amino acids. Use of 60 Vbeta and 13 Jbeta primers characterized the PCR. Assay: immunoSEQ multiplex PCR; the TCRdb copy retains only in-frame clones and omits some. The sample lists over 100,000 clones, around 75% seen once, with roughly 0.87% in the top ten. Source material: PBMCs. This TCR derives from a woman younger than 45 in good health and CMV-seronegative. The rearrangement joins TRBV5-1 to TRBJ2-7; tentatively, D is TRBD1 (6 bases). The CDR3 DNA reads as TGCGCCAGCAGTCCTGGGGACAACTACGAGCAGTACTTC. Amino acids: CASSPGDNYEQYF.